This T cell receptor (beta chain) was captured in a study of CD4 T cells in relation to SARS-CoV-2 and coronaviruses. In the study overall: TCR beta CDR3s were sequenced after approximately ten-day antigen culture of PBMCs.

CD4+ T cells from unexposed donors were obtained before the COVID-19 pandemic (2011-2018). After about 10 days of culture, CD4+ T cells were isolated. As cell numbers allowed, unexposed-donor CD4+ T cells faced SARS-CoV-2 S/N and four cold-coronavirus spikes. The sample holds a few counts of this clone. The antigen is undetermined. The table came from immunoSEQ multiplex PCR; TCRdb's copy has only in-frame clones and leaves some out. The sample lists about 28,000 clones; less than 85% were seen once. Sequences were obtained from CD4+ T cells from PBMCs, cultured in vitro. The receptor was isolated from a human donor in good health.

The CDR3 region is CAWSRGGANTGELFF. CDR3 bases: TGTGCCTGGAGCCGAGGTGGGGCGAACACCGGGGAGCTGTTTTTT. The genes are TRBV30 and TRBJ2-2, with D unclear. V was cut by 3 bases and J by 0 bases, with 11 bases left in between. The germline V gene encodes CDR1 GTSNPN and CDR2 SVGIG (reference sequence). CDR3 length: 15 residues.